Below are 7 T cell receptor beta chains sequenced from a single sample in a study of T cell responses to AZD1222 COVID-19 vaccine. Some clones are missing from TCRdb's copy, which holds only in-frame ones; the method was immunoSEQ multiplex PCR. This sample yields some 120,000 clones, of which more than 70% are seen a single time; more than 4% belongs to the top ten. The material sequenced was peripheral blood, taken on day 0 of AZD1222 vaccination. These receptors were collected from an adult in good health.

This clone was picked up a small number of times. This chain links TRBV5-4 with TRBJ1-6; D gene unclear. This CDR3 is built from 15 residues. The V end lost 3 bases, the J end lost 7 bases, and 14 bases lay between the germline ends. Germline CDR1 is SGHNT and CDR2 is YYREEE (reference sequence). CDR3 coding DNA: TGTGCCAGCAGCTCGGGAGCGGTGTGGAATTCACCCCTCCACTTT. Translated: CASSSGAVWNSPLHF.

V is TRBV5-1 and J is TRBJ2-7, with 9 bases matching TRBD2. V trimming: 4 bases; J trimming: 1 base; junction bases outside the gene matches: 6. This CDR3 contains 15 residues. Germline CDR1 reads SGHRS; CDR2 reads YFSETQ. CDR3: CASSPPGLASYEQYF. CDR3 DNA: TGCGCCAGCAGCCCACCGGGACTAGCTTCCTACGAGCAGTACTTC.

The chain carries TRBV6-1 and TRBJ1-1, with TRBD1 identical over 9 bases. Per germline, CDR1 MNHNS and CDR2 SASEGT. The CDR3 extends over 16 amino acids. Germline trimming cut 0 bases from V and 5 bases from J; bases unmatched to any gene: 7. CDR3 DNA: TGTGCCAGCAGTGAAGCACAGGGGGCGAGGGGTACTGAAGCTTTCTTT. Its translation is CASSEAQGARGTEAFF.

The table lists this clone with a few counts. The J gene is TRBJ1-3, the V gene TRBV4-1; 9 positions match TRBD1. V lost 4 bases to trimming and J lost 4 bases; unmatched junction nucleotides: 5. This CDR3 comprises 15 residues. From germline, CDR1 is MGHRA and CDR2 YSYEKL. CDR3 amino acids: CASSRGQGSGNTIYF. For the CDR3, the DNA is TGCGCCAGCAGCCGGGGACAGGGATCGGGAAACACCATATATTTT.

The chain is built from TRBV6-5 and TRBJ2-2; 8 bases align to TRBD1. Trimming removed 7 bases from V and 4 bases from J; junction bases left unmatched: 8. This CDR3 is 15 amino acids long. Germline CDR1 MNHEY, CDR2 SVGAGI. DNA of the CDR3: TGTGCCAGCATCTTAGACAGGGGAGCCACCGGGGAGCTGTTTTTT. This codes for CASILDRGATGELFF.

This rearrangement joins TRBV4-3 to TRBJ2-1; 10 nucleotides match TRBD2. Germline V gene lookup returns CDR1 LGHNA and CDR2 YSLEER. The CDR3 runs to 18 residues. The V gene end was trimmed by 0 bases and the J gene end by 1 base; junction bases not matched to a gene: 6. The CDR3, as DNA: TGCGCCAGCAGCCAAGAAGTTCAGCGGGGGGGTTCCTACAATGAGCAGTTCTTC. Translated: CASSQEVQRGGSYNEQFF.

The V and J genes are TRBV27 and TRBJ1-2, with a weak D call TRBD1 (6 bases). V was clipped by 5 bases and J by 10 bases, with 17 bases between them. Germline V gives CDR1 MNHEY, CDR2 SMNVEV (reference sequence). The CDR3 consists of 13 residues. This chain's CDR3 is CASSIGWGATYTF. The CDR3 coding sequence is TGTGCCAGCAGTATCGGATGGGGGGCGACCTACACCTTC.